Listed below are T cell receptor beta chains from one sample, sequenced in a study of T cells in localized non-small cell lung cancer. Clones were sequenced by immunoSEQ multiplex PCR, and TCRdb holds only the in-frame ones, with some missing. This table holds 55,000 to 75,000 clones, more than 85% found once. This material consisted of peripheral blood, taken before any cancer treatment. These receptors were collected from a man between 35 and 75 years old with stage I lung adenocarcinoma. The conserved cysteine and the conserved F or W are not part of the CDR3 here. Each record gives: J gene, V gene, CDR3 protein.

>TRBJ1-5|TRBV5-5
ASSPEEQGSNQPQH
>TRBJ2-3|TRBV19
ASSIFPFDSRYTDTQY
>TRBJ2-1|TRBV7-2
ASSAIPAGGPYNEQF
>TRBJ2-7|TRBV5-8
ASSSRQY
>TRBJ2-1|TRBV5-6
ASHPWRVPLREQF
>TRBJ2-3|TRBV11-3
ASNGAGGTDTQY
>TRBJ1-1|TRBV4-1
ASNPGRERNTEAF
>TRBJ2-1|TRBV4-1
ASSHGQGRLNEQF
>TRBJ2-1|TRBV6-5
ASSYSKGGTYNEQF
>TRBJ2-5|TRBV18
ASSPRRGSGQETQY
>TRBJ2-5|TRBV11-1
ASSHRGETQY
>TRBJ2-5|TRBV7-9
ASSDDGKETQY
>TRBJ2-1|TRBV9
ASSVGAGSSYNEQF
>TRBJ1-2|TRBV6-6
ASTQFQDPLYGYT
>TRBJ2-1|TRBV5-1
ASSLWQKGNEQF
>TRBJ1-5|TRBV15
ATSTWDINQPQH
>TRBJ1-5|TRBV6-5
ASSGQINQPQH
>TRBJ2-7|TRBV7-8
ASTGLYEQY
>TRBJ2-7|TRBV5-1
ASSLQRGGQGEQY
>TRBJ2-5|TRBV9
ASSPHGRETQY
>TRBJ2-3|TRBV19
ASSLPGGSTDTQY
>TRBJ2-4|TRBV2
ASTITGGGTKNIQY
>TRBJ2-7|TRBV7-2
ASSLYPQGSAYEQY
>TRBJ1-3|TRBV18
ASSPTAALIGGNTIY
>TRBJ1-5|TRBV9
ASSVDGAGQPQH
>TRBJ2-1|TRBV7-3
ASSATSGNYNEQF